This entry lists 17 T cell receptor beta chains sequenced from one sample in a study of blood T cell repertoires in COVID-19. This table comes from immunoSEQ multiplex PCR, and its TCRdb copy is limited to in-frame clones, with some not included. The table lists about 300,000 clones, 85% to 90% of them singletons. Sequencing was performed on PBMCs or T cells enriched from blood (not recorded which). These receptors all come from a woman in her fifties or sixties who had been exposed to COVID-19.

The V and J genes are TRBV27 and TRBJ1-4, with TRBD1 matching 9 bases. The CDR3 extends over 20 amino acids. Germline V gene sequence: CDR1 MNHEY, CDR2 SMNVEV (reference sequence). Trimming took 6 bases from V and 0 from J; bases not matched to a gene: 17. CDR3 DNA: TGTGCCAGCAGCGCTACCCTAGGACAGGGGACAAGTGCAACTAATGAAAAACTGTTTTTT. This translates into CASSATLGQGTSATNEKLFF.

The rearrangement joins TRBV3-1 (or the pseudogene TRBV3-2) to TRBJ2-5; D perhaps matches TRBD1 (5 bases). The CDR3 consists of 14 residues. Germline V gene sequence: CDR1 LGHDT, CDR2 YNNKEL (reference sequence). Deletions cut 2 bases from V and 7 bases from J, with 14 bases between. In DNA form, the CDR3 reads TGTGCCAGCAGCCAATCAGGTCCAGGGTGGACCCAGTACTTC. This codes for CASSQSGPGWTQYF.

DNA for the CDR3: TGCGCCAGCAGCCAAGAAGGATGGTCTGACAGGGACAACTATGGCTACACCTTC. This gives the protein CASSQEGWSDRDNYGYTF. J is TRBJ1-2 and V is TRBV4-1; TRBD1 aligns across 7 bases. This CDR3 has 18 amino acids. The trim removed 0 bases at V and 2 bases at J, leaving 12 bases unmatched. The V gene's germline CDR1 is MGHRA and CDR2 YSYEKL.

The rearrangement uses TRBV5-1 and TRBJ1-4; D is perhaps TRBD1 (5 bases). V lost 4 bases and J 6 bases, leaving 22 bases between the germline ends. This CDR3 is built from 17 residues. CDR1 is SGHRS, CDR2 YFSETQ, per germline. The CDR3 region is CASSGTPTASGYEKLFF. For the CDR3, the DNA is TGCGCCAGCAGCGGAACCCCGACAGCATCCGGTTATGAAAAACTGTTTTTT.

V usage is TRBV18 and J usage is TRBJ1-6; the D is unclear. The CDR3 consists of 14 residues. Germline values: CDR1 KGHSH, CDR2 LQKENI. V lost 2 bases and J lost 7, with 9 bases in between. DNA of the CDR3: TGTGCCAGCTCACCAGCTTTGGAGAATTCACCCCTCCACTTT. It yields the protein CASSPALENSPLHF.

This clone was seen once. J is TRBJ2-3 and V is TRBV18, with a tentative D call TRBD2 (5 bases). Germline V gene sequence: CDR1 KGHSH, CDR2 LQKENI. Trimming pared 3 bases from V and 0 bases from J, leaving 13 bases between. The CDR3 is 16 residues long. CDR3 nucleotide sequence: TGTGCCAGCTCACCTCTGGGCCTAGCTAGCACAGATACGCAGTATTTT. The encoded protein is CASSPLGLASTDTQYF.

This sequence joins TRBV18 and TRBJ1-1; D unclear. This CDR3 comprises 17 residues. Germline loops: CDR1 KGHSH, CDR2 LQKENI. Trimming took 0 bases from V and 4 from J, leaving 18 bases between them. The CDR3 protein is CASSPPRDRVVSTEAFF. In DNA form, the CDR3 reads TGTGCCAGCTCACCACCGAGGGATAGGGTGGTGTCCACTGAAGCTTTCTTT.

In DNA, the CDR3 is TGTGCCAGCAGTCCCTTTCCGGGACACTCTTACGAGCAGTACTTC. Residues: CASSPFPGHSYEQYF. J is TRBJ2-7 and V is TRBV28; tentative D call: TRBD1 (6 bases). This CDR3 comprises 15 residues. Germline V lookup: CDR1 MDHEN, CDR2 SYDVKM. The V and J ends lost 5 bases and 4 bases respectively, with 18 bases between them.

V usage is TRBV19 and J usage is TRBJ2-1, with 7 bases matching TRBD1. Per the germline V gene, CDR1 is LNHDA and CDR2 is SQIVND (reference sequence). With V trimmed by 3 bases and J by 4 bases, 3 bases remained unmatched. This CDR3 is 14 amino acids long. DNA of the CDR3: TGTGCCAGTAGTATCCGGGACAGATACAATGAGCAGTTCTTC. Encoded protein: CASSIRDRYNEQFF.

The chain is built from TRBV28 and TRBJ1-2, with 8 bases fitting TRBD1. Per the germline V gene, CDR1 is MDHEN and CDR2 is SYDVKM. The CDR3 consists of 18 residues. V gave up 5 bases and J gave up 7 bases; unmatched junction bases: 21. CDR3 coding DNA: TGTGCCAGCAGTACTACCGGGACAGGTCTGTCTCTGAGCTTTGGCTACACCTTC. This gives the protein CASSTTGTGLSLSFGYTF.

The CDR3 nucleotides are TGTGCCATCCGGCCTAGCGGCACCTCCTACAATGAGCAGTTCTTC. Protein sequence: CAIRPSGTSYNEQFF. The chain has TRBV10-3 and TRBJ2-1, with TRBD2 identical over 7 bases. V was clipped by 8 bases and J by 0 bases; unmatched bases: 7. The CDR3 spans 15 residues. Germline lookup yields CDR1 ENHRY and CDR2 SYGVKD.

The gene calls are TRBV12-3 or TRBV12-4 and TRBJ2-5; D is uncertain. Trimming left V 0 bases short and J 6 bases short, with 8 bases between. The CDR3 consists of 13 residues. Written as DNA, the CDR3 is TGTGCCAGCAGTTTAGCGGCAGTCAAGACCCAGTACTTC. Protein sequence: CASSLAAVKTQYF.

The rearrangement links TRBV28 to TRBJ2-5; tentatively, D is TRBD1 (6 bases). With 3 bases removed from V and 2 bases from J, the gap between germline ends came to 13 bases. The CDR3 sequence is 15 residues long. CDR1 and CDR2 from the germline V gene are MDHEN and SYDVKM. CDR3 amino acids: CASSFLYRDQETQYF. DNA of the CDR3: TGTGCCAGCAGTTTCCTTTACAGGGATCAAGAGACCCAGTACTTC. The full variable domain, its missing parts supplied by reference TRBV28 and TRBJ2-5, is DVKVTQSSRYLVKRTGEKVFLECVQDMDHENMFWYRQDPGLGLRLIYFSYDVKMKEKGDIPEGYSVSREKKERFSLILESASTNQTSMYLCASSFLYRDQETQYFGPGTRLLVL.

This clone has only a few counts. Written as DNA, the CDR3 is TGTGCCAGCAGCCGGGCCCTAGCGGGGGGGCGAAACTACGAGCAGTACTTC. Encoded protein: CASSRALAGGRNYEQYF. The V gene is TRBV11-2, the J gene TRBJ2-7; TRBD2 agrees at 12 bases. CDR3 length: 17 amino acids. CDR1 SGHAT and CDR2 FQNNGV come from the germline V gene. Germline trimming cut 5 bases from V and 3 bases from J; bases unmatched to any gene: 11.

V and J are TRBV4-1 and TRBJ1-1, with D possibly being TRBD1 (5 bases). CDR3 length: 13 amino acids. Germline CDR1 MGHRA, CDR2 YSYEKL. The germline V and J ends were trimmed by 0 bases and 9 bases, with 11 bases remaining between them. CDR3 DNA: TGCGCCAGCAGCCAAGAAAGGGGCCTAAAAGCTTTCTTT. Residues: CASSQERGLKAFF.

The J gene is TRBJ2-3, the V gene TRBV30, with a tentative D call TRBD1 (5 bases). The CDR3 contains 10 residues. CDR1 is GTSNPN, CDR2 SVGIG, per germline (reference sequence). Trimming cost V 5 bases and J 9 bases, with 9 bases left between them. CDR3 sequence reads: CAWVQGTQYF. The CDR3 nucleotides are TGTGCCTGGGTTCAGGGAACGCAGTATTTT.

This chain uses TRBV19 with TRBJ2-2; D might be TRBD1 (5 bases). V was pared by 1 base and J by 8 bases, with 8 bases between. Germline lookup yields CDR1 LNHDA and CDR2 SQIVND (reference sequence). This CDR3 comprises 13 residues. CDR3 bases: TGTGCCAGTAGTATAGGGGGCCAAGGGGAGCTGTTTTTT. This sequence encodes CASSIGGQGELFF.